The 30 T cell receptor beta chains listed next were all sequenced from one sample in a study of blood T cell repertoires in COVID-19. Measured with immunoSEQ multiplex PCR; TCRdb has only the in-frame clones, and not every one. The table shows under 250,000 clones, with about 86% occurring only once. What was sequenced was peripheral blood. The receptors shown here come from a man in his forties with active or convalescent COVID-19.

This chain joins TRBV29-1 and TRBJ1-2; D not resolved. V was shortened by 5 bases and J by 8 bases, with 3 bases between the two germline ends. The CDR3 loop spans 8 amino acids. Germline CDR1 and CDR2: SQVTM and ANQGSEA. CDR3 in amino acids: CSVSGYTF. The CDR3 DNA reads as TGCAGCGTTAGCGGCTACACCTTC.

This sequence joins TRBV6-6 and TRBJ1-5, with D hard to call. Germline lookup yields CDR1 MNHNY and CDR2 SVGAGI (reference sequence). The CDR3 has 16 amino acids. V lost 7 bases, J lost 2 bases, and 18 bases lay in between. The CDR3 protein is CASTLTRVGGNQPQHF. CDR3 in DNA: TGTGCCAGCACCTTAACCCGGGTGGGTGGCAATCAGCCCCAGCATTTT.

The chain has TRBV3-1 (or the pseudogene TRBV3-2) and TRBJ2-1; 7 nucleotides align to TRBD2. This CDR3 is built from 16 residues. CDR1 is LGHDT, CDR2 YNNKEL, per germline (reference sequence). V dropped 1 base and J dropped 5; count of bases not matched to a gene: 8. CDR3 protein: CASSQGAGTIHNEQFF. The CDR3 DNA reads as TGTGCCAGCAGCCAAGGAGCGGGAACGATACACAATGAGCAGTTCTTC.

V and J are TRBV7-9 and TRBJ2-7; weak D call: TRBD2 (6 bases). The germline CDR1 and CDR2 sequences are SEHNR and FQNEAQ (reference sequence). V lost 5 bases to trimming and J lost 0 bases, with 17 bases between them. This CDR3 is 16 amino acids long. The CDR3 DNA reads TGTGCCAGCAGCCAAAGCCGTGGGGGGATCTCCTACGAGCAGTACTTC. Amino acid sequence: CASSQSRGGISYEQYF.

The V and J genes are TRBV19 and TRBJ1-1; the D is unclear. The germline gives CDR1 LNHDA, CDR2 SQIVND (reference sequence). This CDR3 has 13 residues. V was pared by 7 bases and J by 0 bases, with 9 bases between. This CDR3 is CASNTGMNTEAFF. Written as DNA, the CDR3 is TGTGCCAGTAATACGGGAATGAACACTGAAGCTTTCTTT.

The CDR3 sequence: CASSPGQSYNEQFF. The CDR3 region has the DNA TGCGCCAGCAGCCCCGGACAGTCCTACAATGAGCAGTTCTTC. The V call is TRBV5-1, the J call TRBJ2-1, with a possible D match to TRBD1 (6 bases). Trimming pared 4 bases from V and 1 base from J, leaving 9 bases between. CDR1 and CDR2 (germline): SGHRS, YFSETQ. CDR3 size: 14 residues.

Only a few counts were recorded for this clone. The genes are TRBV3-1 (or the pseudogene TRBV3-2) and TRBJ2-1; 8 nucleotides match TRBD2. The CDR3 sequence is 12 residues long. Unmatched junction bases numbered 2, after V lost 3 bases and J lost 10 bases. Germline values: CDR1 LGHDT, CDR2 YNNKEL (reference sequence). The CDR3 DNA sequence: TGTGCCAGCAGCCACTTAGCGGGGGAGCAGTTCTTC. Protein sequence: CASSHLAGEQFF.

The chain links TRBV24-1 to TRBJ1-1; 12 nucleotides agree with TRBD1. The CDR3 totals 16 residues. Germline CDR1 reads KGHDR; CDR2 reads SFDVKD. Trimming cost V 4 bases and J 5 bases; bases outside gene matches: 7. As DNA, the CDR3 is TGTGCCACCAGTGACGGGGGGACAGGGGGCGGGACTGAAGCTTTCTTT. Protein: CATSDGGTGGGTEAFF.

CDR3 loop: CASSWRGQFQETQYF. CDR3 sequence (DNA): TGCGCCAGCAGCTGGAGGGGGCAGTTCCAAGAGACCCAGTACTTC. The V gene is TRBV5-1, the J gene TRBJ2-5, with D perhaps TRBD1 (7 bases). Germline-derived CDR1 and CDR2 are SGHRS and YFSETQ. The CDR3 is made up of 15 amino acids. V shed 3 bases and J shed 1 base, with 13 bases lying between them.

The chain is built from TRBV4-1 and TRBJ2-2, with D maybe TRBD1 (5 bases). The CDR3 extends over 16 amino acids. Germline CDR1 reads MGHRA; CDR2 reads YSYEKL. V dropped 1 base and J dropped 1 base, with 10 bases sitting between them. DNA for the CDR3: TGCGCCAGCAGCCAAGTAGGGGCGAAGAACACCGGGGAGCTGTTTTTT. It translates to CASSQVGAKNTGELFF.

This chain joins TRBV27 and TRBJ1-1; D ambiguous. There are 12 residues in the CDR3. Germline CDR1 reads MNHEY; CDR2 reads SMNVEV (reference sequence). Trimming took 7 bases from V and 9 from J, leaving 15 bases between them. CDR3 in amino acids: CASKLREPKAFF. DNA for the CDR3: TGTGCCAGCAAACTCCGGGAGCCGAAAGCTTTCTTT.

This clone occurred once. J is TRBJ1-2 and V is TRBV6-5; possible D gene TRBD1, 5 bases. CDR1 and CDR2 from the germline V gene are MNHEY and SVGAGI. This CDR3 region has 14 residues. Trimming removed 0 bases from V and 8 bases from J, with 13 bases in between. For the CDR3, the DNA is TGTGCCAGCAGTTACTCAGTGGGGGGGTTCGGCTACACCTTC. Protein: CASSYSVGGFGYTF.

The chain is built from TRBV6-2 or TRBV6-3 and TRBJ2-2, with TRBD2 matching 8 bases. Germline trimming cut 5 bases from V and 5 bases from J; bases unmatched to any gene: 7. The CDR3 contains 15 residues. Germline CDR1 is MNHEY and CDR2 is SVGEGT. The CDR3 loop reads CASSPLTGGTGELFF. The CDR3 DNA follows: TGTGCCAGCAGTCCCTTGACGGGGGGGACCGGGGAGCTGTTTTTT.

CDR3 residues: CASSPQQGDQPQHF. The CDR3 DNA follows: TGTGCCAGCAGTCCCCAACAGGGAGATCAGCCCCAGCATTTT. This rearrangement joins TRBV6-2 or TRBV6-3 to TRBJ1-5, with D perhaps TRBD1 (6 bases). In germline, CDR1 is MNHEY, CDR2 SVGEGT. This CDR3 has 14 amino acids. Trimming removed 5 bases at V and 5 bases at J, with 13 bases between.

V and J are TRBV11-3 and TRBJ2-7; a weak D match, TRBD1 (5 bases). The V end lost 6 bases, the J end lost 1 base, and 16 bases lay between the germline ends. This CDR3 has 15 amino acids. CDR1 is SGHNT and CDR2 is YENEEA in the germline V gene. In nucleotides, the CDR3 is TGTGCCAGCAGTCCAGGACACCAGGTATCCTACGAGCAGTACTTC. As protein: CASSPGHQVSYEQYF.

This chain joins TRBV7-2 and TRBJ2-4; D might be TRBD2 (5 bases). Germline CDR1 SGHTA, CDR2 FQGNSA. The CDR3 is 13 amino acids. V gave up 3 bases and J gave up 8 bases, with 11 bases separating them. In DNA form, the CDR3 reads TGTGCCAGCAGCTTTCGGGGTGGGGACATTCAGTACTTC. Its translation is CASSFRGGDIQYF.

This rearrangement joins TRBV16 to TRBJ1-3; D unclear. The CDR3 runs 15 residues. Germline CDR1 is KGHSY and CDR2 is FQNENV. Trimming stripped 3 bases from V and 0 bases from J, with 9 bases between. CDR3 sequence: CASSQVLSSGNTIYF. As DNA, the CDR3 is TGTGCCAGCAGCCAGGTCTTGAGCTCTGGAAACACCATATATTTT.

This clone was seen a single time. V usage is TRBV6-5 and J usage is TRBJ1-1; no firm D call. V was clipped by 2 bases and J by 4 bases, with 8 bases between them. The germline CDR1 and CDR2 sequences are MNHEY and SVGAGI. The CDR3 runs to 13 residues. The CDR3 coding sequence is TGTGCCAGCAGTTACGGCCTAGTCACTGAAGCTTTCTTT. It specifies CASSYGLVTEAFF.

The CDR3 loop is CASSQDPPSGWVEAFF. The CDR3 DNA reads as TGTGCCAGCAGCCAAGATCCCCCCTCAGGATGGGTGGAAGCTTTCTTT. The V call is TRBV3-1 (or the pseudogene TRBV3-2), the J call TRBJ1-1; D unresolved. V was shortened by 0 bases and J by 8 bases, with 19 bases between the two germline ends. The CDR3 contains 16 residues. Germline V CDR1 and CDR2: LGHDT, YNNKEL (reference sequence).

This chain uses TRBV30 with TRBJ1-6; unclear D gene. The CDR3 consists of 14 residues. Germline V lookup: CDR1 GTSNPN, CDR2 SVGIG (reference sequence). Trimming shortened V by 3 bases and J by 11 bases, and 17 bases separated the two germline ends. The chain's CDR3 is CAWREGPSGTPLHF. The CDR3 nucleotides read TGTGCCTGGAGAGAAGGGCCGTCGGGGACACCCCTCCACTTT.

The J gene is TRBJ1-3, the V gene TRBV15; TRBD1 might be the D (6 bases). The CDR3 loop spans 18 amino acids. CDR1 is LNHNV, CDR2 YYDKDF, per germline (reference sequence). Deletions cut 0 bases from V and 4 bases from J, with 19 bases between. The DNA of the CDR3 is TGTGCCACCAGCAGAGATGCATTGGGGCAGGGGACGGGAAACACCATATATTTT. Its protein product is CATSRDALGQGTGNTIYF.

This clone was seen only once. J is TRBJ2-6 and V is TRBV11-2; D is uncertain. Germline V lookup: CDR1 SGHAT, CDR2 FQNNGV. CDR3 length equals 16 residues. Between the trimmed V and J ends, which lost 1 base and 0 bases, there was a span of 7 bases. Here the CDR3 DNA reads TGTGCCAGCAGCTTAGGAGAGTACTCTGGGGCCAACGTCCTGACTTTC. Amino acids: CASSLGEYSGANVLTF.

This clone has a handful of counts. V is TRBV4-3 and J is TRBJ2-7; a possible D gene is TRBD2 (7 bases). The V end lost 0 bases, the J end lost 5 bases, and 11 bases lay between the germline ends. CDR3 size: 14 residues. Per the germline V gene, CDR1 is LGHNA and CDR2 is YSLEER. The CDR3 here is CASSQDRGAHEQYF. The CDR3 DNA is TGCGCCAGCAGCCAAGATCGGGGGGCTCACGAGCAGTACTTC.

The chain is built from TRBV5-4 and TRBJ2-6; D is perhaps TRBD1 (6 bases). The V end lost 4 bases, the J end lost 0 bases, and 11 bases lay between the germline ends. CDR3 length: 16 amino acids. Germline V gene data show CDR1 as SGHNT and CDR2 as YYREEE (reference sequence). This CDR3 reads CASSPGQFSGANVLTF. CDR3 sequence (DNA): TGTGCCAGCAGCCCAGGACAGTTCTCTGGGGCCAACGTCCTGACTTTC.

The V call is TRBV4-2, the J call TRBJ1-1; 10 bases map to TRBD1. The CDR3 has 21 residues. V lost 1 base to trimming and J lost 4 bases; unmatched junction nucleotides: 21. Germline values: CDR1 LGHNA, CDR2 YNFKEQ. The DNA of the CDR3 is TGTGCCAGCAGCCAAGCTTGGGGAACGGGAGACAGGGGGCGATTCGGCACTGAAGCTTTCTTT. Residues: CASSQAWGTGDRGRFGTEAFF.

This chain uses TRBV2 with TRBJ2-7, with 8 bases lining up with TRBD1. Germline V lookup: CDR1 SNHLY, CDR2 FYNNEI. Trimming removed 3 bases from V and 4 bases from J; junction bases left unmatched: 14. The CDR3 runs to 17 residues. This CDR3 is CASSDKIWGQDQYEQYF. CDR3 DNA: TGTGCCAGCAGTGATAAGATTTGGGGACAGGACCAATACGAGCAGTACTTC.

The DNA for the CDR3 is TGTGCCAGCAGTTCCCCCAGGGGGCGGAACTATGGCTACACCTTC. Encoded protein: CASSSPRGRNYGYTF. The chain recombines TRBV6-2 or TRBV6-3 with TRBJ1-2; TRBD1 matches 8 bases. This CDR3 spans 15 amino acids. Germline values: CDR1 MNHEY, CDR2 SVGEGT. V was clipped by 4 bases and J by 2 bases; unmatched bases: 6.

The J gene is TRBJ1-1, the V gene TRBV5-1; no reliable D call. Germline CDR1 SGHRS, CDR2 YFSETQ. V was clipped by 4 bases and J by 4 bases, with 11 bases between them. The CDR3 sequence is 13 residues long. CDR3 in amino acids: CASSREEGTEAFF. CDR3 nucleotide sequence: TGCGCCAGCAGCCGTGAGGAGGGCACTGAAGCTTTCTTT. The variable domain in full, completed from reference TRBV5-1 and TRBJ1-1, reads KAGVTQTPRYLIKTRGQQVTLSCSPISGHRSVSWYQQTPGQGLQFLFEYFSETQRNKGNFPGRFSGRQFSNSRSEMNVSTLELGDSALYLCASSREEGTEAFFGQGTRLTVV.

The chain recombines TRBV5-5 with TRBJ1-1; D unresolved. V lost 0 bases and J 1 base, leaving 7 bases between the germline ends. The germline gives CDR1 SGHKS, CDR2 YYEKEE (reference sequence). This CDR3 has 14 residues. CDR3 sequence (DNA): TGTGCCAGCAGCTTGGGGGCAGCGAACACTGAAGCTTTCTTT. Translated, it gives CASSLGAANTEAFF. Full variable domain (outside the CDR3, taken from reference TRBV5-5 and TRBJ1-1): DAGVTQSPTHLIKTRGQQVTLRCSPISGHKSVSWYQQVLGQGPQFIFQYYEKEERGRGNFPDRFSARQFPNYSSELNVNALLLGDSALYLCASSLGAANTEAFFGQGTRLTVV.

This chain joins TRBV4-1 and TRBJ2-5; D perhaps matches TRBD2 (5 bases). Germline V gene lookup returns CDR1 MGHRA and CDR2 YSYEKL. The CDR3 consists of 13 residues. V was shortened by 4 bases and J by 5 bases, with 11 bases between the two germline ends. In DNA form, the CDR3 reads TGCGCCAGCAGCCGAGGGCTACGCGAGACCCAGTACTTC. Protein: CASSRGLRETQYF.